Below, 22 T cell receptor beta chains from the same sample are listed, as sequenced in a study of regulatory T cells in long-lasting Graves disease. CDR3-region Arm-PCR and iRepertoire HTBI primers produced the TCR beta libraries. Each CDR3 protein gets one entry after TCRdb re-called the multiplex PCR reads with MiXCR. The table records about half a million distinct CDR3 sequences, 9.5% to 15% of them present only once. Time point given: newly diagnosed GD, antithyroid drugs for less than 3 months. With RNA extracted from PBMCs as input, the TCR library was made. These data also featured in a second study, about T cells in Graves' hyperthyroidism and ophthalmopathy.

Material: peripheral blood mononuclear cells (PBMCs), obtained at new diagnosis, from a patient treated with antithyroid drugs. The receptor source for this set is a woman aged 25-40 years with Graves disease.

This clonotype appeared many times. The chain uses TRBV5-1 and TRBJ2-7, with 7 bases fitting TRBD1. Germline-derived CDR1 and CDR2 are SGHRS and YFSETQ. The ends lost 3 bases at V and 0 bases at J; junction bases unmatched: 6. CDR3 length: 15 amino acids. The CDR3 region has the DNA TGCGCCAGCAGCTGGGGGACAGCTGACTCCTACGAGCAGTACTTC. Residues: CASSWGTADSYEQYF.

This rearrangement joins TRBV7-2 to TRBJ2-2, with D hard to call. The germline gives CDR1 SGHTA, CDR2 FQGNSA. V lost 5 bases and J lost 6, with 13 bases in between. The CDR3 totals 14 residues. The CDR3 DNA reads as TGTGCCAGCAGCGATCGAAATATCCCCGGGGAGCTGTTTTTT. As protein: CASSDRNIPGELFF.

Remarks on this clonotype: A read error may be the cause here, since a much bigger clone is one base away. The V and J genes are TRBV20-1 and TRBJ2-5, with D perhaps matching TRBD2 (7 bases). The CDR3 is made up of 14 amino acids. The germline V gene has CDR1 DFQATT and CDR2 SNEGSKA (reference sequence). V lost 8 bases and J lost 5, with 21 bases in between. CDR3 loop: CSIRGGDNVETQYF. The CDR3 nucleotides read TGCAGTATACGAGGGGGGGATAATGTGGAGACCCAGTACTTC.

The V and J genes are TRBV13 and TRBJ2-1; D not certain. The CDR3 sequence is 15 residues long. CDR1 is PRHDT and CDR2 is FYEKMQ in the germline V gene (reference sequence). Trimming cost V 7 bases and J 0 bases, with 13 bases left between them. The DNA of the CDR3 is TGTGCCAGCAAAGGACGGACGAGCTCCTACAATGAGCAGTTCTTC. Translated: CASKGRTSSYNEQFF.

This chain joins TRBV5-1 and TRBJ2-1, with 14 positions matching TRBD2. The germline V gene encodes CDR1 SGHRS and CDR2 YFSETQ. V lost 1 base to trimming and J lost 0 bases; unmatched junction nucleotides: 12. The CDR3 is made up of 21 amino acids. The DNA for the CDR3 is TGCGCCAGCAGCTTGCCCGCGGGGACTAGCGGGAGTCATCCCTCCTACAATGAGCAGTTCTTC. Amino acids: CASSLPAGTSGSHPSYNEQFF.

This clonotype was found many times. The J gene is TRBJ2-3, the V gene TRBV7-2, with 11 nucleotides matching TRBD1. The trim removed 5 bases at V and 1 base at J, leaving 11 bases unmatched. From germline, CDR1 is SGHTA and CDR2 FQGNSA. CDR3 length equals 18 residues. The CDR3 DNA follows: TGTGCCAGCAGCCACCGGGACAGGGGGACCTGGCGCACAGATACGCAGTATTTT. This encodes CASSHRDRGTWRTDTQYF.

Ten or more counts support this clonotype. The chain recombines TRBV18 with TRBJ1-5; 10 bases line up with TRBD1. The CDR3 is 15 residues long. The V gene end was trimmed by 3 bases and the J gene end by 6 bases; junction bases not matched to a gene: 5. Looked up from germline, CDR1 is KGHSH and CDR2 is LQKENI. The CDR3 region is CASSPGTGEFQPQHF. The CDR3 coding sequence is TGTGCCAGCTCACCGGGGACAGGGGAGTTTCAGCCCCAGCATTTT.

This clonotype showed up just a few times. The V gene is TRBV7-9, the J gene TRBJ2-2; 10 positions agree with TRBD2. CDR1 is SEHNR, CDR2 FQNEAQ, per germline (reference sequence). Trimming cost V 3 bases and J 4 bases; bases outside gene matches: 5. The CDR3 contains 16 residues. The CDR3 here is CASSFRTSGSTGELFF. The CDR3 DNA sequence: TGTGCCAGCAGCTTTCGGACTAGCGGAAGCACCGGGGAGCTGTTTTTT.

A word on this clonotype: A read error may be the cause here, since a much bigger clone is one base away. The rearrangement uses TRBV7-9 and TRBJ2-5; tentatively, D is TRBD1 (6 bases). V was clipped by 7 bases and J by 2 bases, with 26 bases between them. Germline CDR1 and CDR2: SEHNR and FQNEAQ (reference sequence). There are 18 residues in the CDR3. CDR3: CASNFHPRGQGTQETQYF. CDR3 nucleotides: TGTGCCAGCAACTTCCACCCCCGGGGCCAGGGGACGCAAGAGACCCAGTACTTC. Based on the CDR3 plus reference TRBV7-9 and TRBJ2-5, the full variable domain is DTGVSQNPRHKITKRGQNVTFRCDPISEHNRLYWYRQTLGQGPEFLTYFQNEAQLEKSRLLSDRFSAERPKGSFSTLEIQRTEQGDSAMYLCASNFHPRGQGTQETQYFGPGTRLLVL.

This clonotype has a count of ten or more. The J gene is TRBJ2-7, the V gene TRBV6-1; 9 nucleotides line up with TRBD2. The CDR3 totals 15 residues. Germline assignment: CDR1 MNHNS and CDR2 SASEGT. V lost 4 bases, J lost 3 bases, and 7 bases stayed unmatched. In nucleotides, the CDR3 is TGTGCCAGCAGTGCGTTAGCGGGAGAAGGCTACGAGCAGTACTTC. Encoded protein: CASSALAGEGYEQYF.

This clonotype was detected many times. CDR3 bases: TGTGCCAGCAGGCCCGGGACAGACTACAATGAGCAGTTCTTC. This encodes CASRPGTDYNEQFF. J is TRBJ2-1 and V is TRBV3-1; 7 bases line up with TRBD1. Germline lookup yields CDR1 LGHDT and CDR2 YNNKEL (reference sequence). The CDR3 loop spans 14 amino acids. The V and J ends lost 6 bases and 3 bases, in that order; junction bases with no gene match: 5.

This clonotype turned up a few times. The chain combines TRBV4-1 with TRBJ1-1; D is ambiguous. V was cut by 1 base and J by 1 base, with 13 bases left in between. The CDR3 is 16 amino acids. Germline CDR1 MGHRA, CDR2 YSYEKL. The CDR3 reads CASSQAYGRRNTEAFF. CDR3 DNA sequence: TGCGCCAGCAGCCAAGCATACGGACGGCGGAACACTGAAGCTTTCTTT.

V and J are TRBV5-1 and TRBJ2-1, with 13 bases that match TRBD2. Germline V gene lookup returns CDR1 SGHRS and CDR2 YFSETQ. V trimming: 4 bases; J trimming: 7 bases; junction bases outside the gene matches: 8. The CDR3 totals 16 residues. The CDR3 sequence is CASSTGLAGALNEQFF. The CDR3 coding sequence is TGCGCCAGCAGCACCGGACTAGCGGGAGCTCTGAATGAGCAGTTCTTC.

In this sample, this clonotype turned up a few times. The rearrangement links TRBV6-2 or TRBV6-3 to TRBJ2-3; maybe TRBD1 (6 bases). The CDR3 is 15 residues long. Deletions cut 6 bases from V and 3 bases from J, with 16 bases between. CDR1 MNHEY and CDR2 SVGEGT come from the germline V gene. CDR3 sequence: CASSPGDISTDTQYF. The CDR3 DNA is TGTGCCAGCAGCCCAGGGGACATCTCGACAGATACGCAGTATTTT.

This clonotype was seen at least ten times. This sequence joins TRBV2 and TRBJ1-6; no clear D. This CDR3 is built from 14 residues. Trimming cost V 4 bases and J 10 bases, with 14 bases left between them. Germline lookup yields CDR1 SNHLY and CDR2 FYNNEI. CDR3 amino acids: CASSAGGFRSPLHF. In DNA form, the CDR3 reads TGTGCCAGCAGTGCCGGAGGGTTTAGGTCACCCCTCCACTTT.

This clonotype was seen ten or more times. The J gene is TRBJ1-5, the V gene TRBV12-3 or TRBV12-4, with D hard to call. The V and J ends lost 2 bases and 7 bases respectively, with 15 bases between them. CDR3 length: 15 residues. In nucleotides, the CDR3 is TGTGCCAGCAGTTTAAGGTCGGGGTCGTACCAGCCCCAGCATTTT. Its translation: CASSLRSGSYQPQHF.

The chain has TRBV6-2 or TRBV6-3 and TRBJ1-2; D perhaps matches TRBD1 (6 bases). Trimming cost V 3 bases and J 9 bases, with 20 bases left between them. Looked up from germline, CDR1 is MNHEY and CDR2 is SVGEGT. The CDR3 is 15 residues long. CDR3 protein: CASSYRPGRGYRYTF. In DNA, the CDR3 is TGTGCCAGCAGTTATAGACCGGGCAGGGGTTATCGCTACACCTTC.

This clonotype has ten or more counts. The chain links TRBV29-1 to TRBJ1-5; D perhaps matches TRBD1 (6 bases). CDR1 is SQVTM, CDR2 ANQGSEA, per germline. The CDR3 length is 14 residues. Trimming took off 6 bases at V and 5 bases at J, with 17 bases between the two ends. The DNA for the CDR3 is TGCAGCGTCCAAACAGGGCTCCCTTATCAGCCCCAGCATTTT. This codes for CSVQTGLPYQPQHF. Based on the CDR3 plus reference TRBV29-1 and TRBJ1-5, the full variable domain is SAVISQKPSRDICQRGTSLTIQCQVDSQVTMMFWYRQQPGQSLTLIATANQGSEATYESGFVIDKFPISRPNLTFSTLTVSNMSPEDSSIYLCSVQTGLPYQPQHFGDGTRLSIL.

This clonotype was seen repeatedly, ten times or more. The chain employs TRBV7-8 and TRBJ2-2; D is possibly TRBD2 (5 bases). V lost 7 bases and J lost 7, with 16 bases in between. The CDR3 sequence is 14 residues long. Looked up from germline, CDR1 is SGHVS and CDR2 is FQNEAQ. In DNA, the CDR3 is TGTGCCAGCAACCCCTTAGGGAGTGGCGGGGAGCTGTTTTTT. It codes for CASNPLGSGGELFF.

In this sample, this clonotype turned up a few times. With a much larger clone just one base away, this may be a read error. V usage is TRBV7-9 and J usage is TRBJ2-3; a possible D gene is TRBD2 (6 bases). The CDR3 loop spans 14 amino acids. CDR1 SEHNR and CDR2 FQNEAQ come from the germline V gene (reference sequence). V lost 3 bases and J 2 bases, leaving 9 bases between the germline ends. The CDR3 DNA follows: TGTGCCAGCAGCTTCCGGGGGAACACAGATACGCAGTATTTT. Protein sequence: CASSFRGNTDTQYF.

This clonotype was detected many times. J is TRBJ2-1 and V is TRBV30, with a tentative D call TRBD1 (5 bases). Trimming left V 1 base short and J 4 bases short, with 8 bases between. The germline V gene encodes CDR1 GTSNPN and CDR2 SVGIG (reference sequence). This CDR3 has 13 amino acids. CDR3 coding DNA: TGTGCCTGGAGTGAGGGGCGGTACAATGAGCAGTTCTTC. Translation: CAWSEGRYNEQFF. Full variable domain (missing parts from reference TRBV30 and TRBJ2-1): SQTIHQWPATLVQPVGSPLSLECTVEGTSNPNLYWYRQAAGRGLQLLFYSVGIGQISSEVPQNLSASRPQDRQFILSSKKLLLSDSGFYLCAWSEGRYNEQFFGPGTRLTVL.

This clonotype was detected only a few times. The V gene is TRBV12-3 or TRBV12-4, the J gene TRBJ2-2, with D maybe TRBD1 (6 bases). Trimming shortened V by 5 bases and J by 4 bases, and 20 bases separated the two germline ends. CDR3 size: 17 residues. Written as DNA, the CDR3 is TGTGCCAGCAGTCGCTCTGCCGCAGGGGTGGCCACCGGGGAGCTGTTTTTT. Translated, it gives CASSRSAAGVATGELFF.